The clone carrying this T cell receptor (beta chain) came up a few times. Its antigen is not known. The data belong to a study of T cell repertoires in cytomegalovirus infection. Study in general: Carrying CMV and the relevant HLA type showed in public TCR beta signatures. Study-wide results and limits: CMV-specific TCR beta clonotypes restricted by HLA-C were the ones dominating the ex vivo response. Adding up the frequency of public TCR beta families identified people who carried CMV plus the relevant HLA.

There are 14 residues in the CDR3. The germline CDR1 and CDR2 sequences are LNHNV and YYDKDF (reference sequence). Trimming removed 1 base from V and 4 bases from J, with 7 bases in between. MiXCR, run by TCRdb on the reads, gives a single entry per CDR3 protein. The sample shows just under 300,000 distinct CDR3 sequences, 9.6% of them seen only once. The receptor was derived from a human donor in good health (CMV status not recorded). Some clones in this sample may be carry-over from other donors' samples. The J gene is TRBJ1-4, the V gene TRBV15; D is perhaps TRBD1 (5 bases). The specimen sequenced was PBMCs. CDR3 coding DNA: TGTGCCACCAGCAGAGCAGGGTATAATGAAAAACTGTTTTTT. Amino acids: CATSRAGYNEKLFF.